A selection of T cell receptor beta chains follows, all from one sample in a study of cytomegalovirus exposure and HLA in healthy donors. The assay was immunoSEQ multiplex PCR, and TCRdb's table has in-frame clones only and misses some. The table lists some 45,000 clones, approximately 70% of them singletons, with roughly 6.3% in the top ten. Sample: PBMCs. The source is a man aged 25-45 years in good health and CMV-seronegative. Each CDR3 is given with its conserved first and last residue. Fields, in order: clone size, D gene, V gene, J gene, CDR3 protein, CDR3 DNA. The D gene is left open where the match is weak. Not every row has a clone size; where given, it reads once, few, many or a size class.

NA	NA	TRBV6-6	TRBJ2-7	CASSYSAGDSYEQYF	TGTGCCAGCAGTTACTCGGCAGGGGATTCGTACGAGCAGTACTTC
NA	TRBD2	TRBV4-1	TRBJ2-5	CASSQSWGGIETQYF	TGCGCCAGCAGCCAGAGTTGGGGGGGAATAGAGACCCAGTACTTC
NA	NA	TRBV6-6	TRBJ1-4	CASSYRVQGLGEKLFF	TGTGCCAGCAGTTACAGAGTCCAGGGTTTGGGGGAAAAACTGTTTTTT
few	NA	TRBV7-9	TRBJ1-4	CASSLKVGATNEKLFF	TGTGCCAGCAGCTTAAAGGTCGGGGCAACTAATGAAAAACTGTTTTTT
NA	TRBD1	TRBV5-1	TRBJ1-2	CASSPNVPGQGARGGYTF	TGCGCCAGCAGCCCAAACGTCCCGGGACAGGGGGCGAGAGGGGGCTACACCTTC
NA	NA	TRBV6-5	TRBJ2-1	CASSYSTETPYNEQFF	TGTGCCAGCAGTTACTCGACGGAGACTCCTTACAATGAGCAGTTCTTC
NA	NA	TRBV2	TRBJ2-5	CASLGYQKETQYF	TGTGCCAGCTTGGGCTACCAAAAAGAGACCCAGTACTTC
NA	TRBD2	TRBV5-1	TRBJ2-1	CASTYTSGSINEQFF	TGCGCCAGCACTTATACTAGCGGGAGTATTAATGAGCAGTTCTTC
NA	NA	TRBV6-1	TRBJ2-7	CASSESAGRLYEQYF	TGTGCCAGCAGTGAATCAGCGGGCAGACTCTACGAGCAGTACTTC
once	TRBD2	TRBV5-1	TRBJ2-5	CASSLELAGETQYF	TGCGCCAGCAGCTTGGAGCTAGCGGGAGAGACCCAGTACTTC
NA	NA	TRBV4-1	TRBJ1-5	CASSQEGPNQPQHF	TGCGCCAGCAGCCAAGAGGGCCCCAATCAGCCCCAGCATTTT
NA	TRBD2	TRBV6-5	TRBJ2-7	CASSRTSGRDYEQYF	TGTGCCAGCAGTCGGACTAGCGGGAGAGACTACGAGCAGTACTTC
NA	NA	TRBV10-1	TRBJ2-6	CASSWGPGANVLTF	TGCGCCAGCAGTTGGGGCCCCGGGGCCAACGTCCTGACTTTC
NA	TRBD2	TRBV5-5	TRBJ2-1	CASSLDPLASGIYNEQFF	TGTGCCAGCAGCTTGGATCCGTTAGCCAGCGGGATCTACAATGAGCAGTTCTTC
NA	TRBD1	TRBV5-1	TRBJ2-7	CASRSDRGSYEQYF	TGCGCCAGCAGATCCGACAGGGGATCCTACGAGCAGTACTTC
NA	TRBD2	TRBV9	TRBJ2-7	CASSGEGPKVYEQYF	TGTGCCAGCAGCGGGGAGGGACCGAAAGTTTACGAGCAGTACTTC
NA	NA	TRBV19	TRBJ1-1	CATTDRNFWMNTEAFF	TGTGCCACCACCGACAGGAATTTTTGGATGAACACTGAAGCTTTCTTT
NA	TRBD1	TRBV19	TRBJ2-6	CASKVTGGAGANVLTF	TGTGCCAGTAAAGTGACAGGGGGCGCGGGGGCCAACGTCCTGACTTTC
NA	TRBD2	TRBV29-1	TRBJ2-7	CSVEETSGISYEQYF	TGCAGCGTTGAAGAGACTAGCGGGATCTCCTACGAGCAGTACTTC
few	NA	TRBV6-6	TRBJ1-4	CASRDSATNEKLFF	TGTGCCAGCAGAGACAGTGCAACTAATGAAAAACTGTTTTTT
NA	TRBD1	TRBV5-4	TRBJ1-2	CASSLGPDRGLLYGYTF	TGTGCCAGCAGCCTGGGACCTGACAGGGGGCTACTCTATGGCTACACCTTC
NA	TRBD1	TRBV19	TRBJ1-5	CASSLGQTNQPQHF	TGTGCCAGTAGCCTGGGACAGACGAATCAGCCCCAGCATTTT
NA	TRBD2	TRBV7-8	TRBJ2-1	CASSSAAGGGYNEQFF	TGTGCCAGCAGCTCCGCAGCGGGAGGTGGATACAATGAGCAGTTCTTC
NA	TRBD2	TRBV10-3	TRBJ2-7	CAIRGTGLAGDYEQYF	TGTGCCATCAGGGGGACCGGCCTAGCGGGGGACTACGAGCAGTACTTC
NA	NA	TRBV5-5	TRBJ2-7	CASSLVGYEQYF	TGTGCCAGCAGCTTGGTCGGCTACGAGCAGTACTTC
NA	TRBD1	TRBV5-4	TRBJ2-2	CASSRPTGTGGSGELFF	TGTGCCAGCAGCCGCCCGACCGGGACAGGGGGCTCCGGGGAGCTGTTTTTT
NA	TRBD1	TRBV6-1	TRBJ2-1	CASSFDRADNEQFF	TGTGCCAGCAGTTTTGACAGGGCCGACAATGAGCAGTTCTTC
NA	NA	TRBV6-5	TRBJ2-2	CASTLYSAGELFF	TGTGCCAGCACCCTTTATTCCGCCGGGGAGCTGTTTTTT
NA	TRBD1	TRBV29-1	TRBJ2-5	CSVEGGGASETQYF	TGCAGCGTTGAAGGAGGGGGCGCCTCCGAGACCCAGTACTTC
once	NA	TRBV10-2	TRBJ2-7	CASSSAGGPPYEQYF	TGCGCCAGCAGTTCTGCAGGCGGGCCTCCCTACGAGCAGTACTTC
NA	TRBD2	TRBV7-8	TRBJ2-4	CASSLDGGGNIQYF	TGTGCCAGCAGCTTAGATGGGGGGGGAAACATTCAGTACTTC
NA	TRBD1	TRBV6-1	TRBJ2-5	CASSGTPGTGQETQYF	TGTGCCAGCAGTGGCACTCCCGGGACAGGTCAAGAGACCCAGTACTTC
NA	NA	TRBV11-2	TRBJ1-1	CASSLDRVAEAFF	TGTGCCAGCAGCTTAGACAGGGTCGCTGAAGCTTTCTTT
NA	TRBD2	TRBV7-6	TRBJ2-7	CASSLTSGMDEQYF	TGTGCCAGCAGCTTAACGAGCGGGATGGACGAGCAGTACTTC
NA	TRBD2	TRBV5-4	TRBJ2-5	CASSDRTSGSETQYF	TGTGCCAGCAGCGATAGGACTAGCGGTTCGGAGACCCAGTACTTC
NA	TRBD1	TRBV14	TRBJ2-2	CASSHRTGANTGELFF	TGTGCCAGCAGCCACAGGACAGGGGCGAACACCGGGGAGCTGTTTTTT
NA	TRBD1	TRBV6-5	TRBJ2-7	CASTNAGTGYYEQYF	TGTGCCAGCACAAATGCCGGGACAGGGTACTACGAGCAGTACTTC
NA	TRBD1	TRBV7-8	TRBJ1-6	CASSFAMAGGDSPLHF	TGTGCCAGCAGCTTCGCTATGGCAGGGGGCGATTCACCCCTCCACTTT
NA	NA	TRBV10-3	TRBJ2-7	CAIKGHHSYEQYF	TGTGCCATCAAGGGACACCACTCCTACGAGCAGTACTTC
NA	TRBD1	TRBV5-1	TRBJ1-1	CASSSRDSGQGNTEAFF	TGCGCCAGCAGCTCGAGGGATTCCGGACAGGGGAACACTGAAGCTTTCTTT
few	TRBD1	TRBV5-1	TRBJ1-1	CASSFGDRANTEAFF	TGCGCCAGCAGCTTCGGGGACAGGGCGAACACTGAAGCTTTCTTT
NA	TRBD1	TRBV19	TRBJ1-2	CASSLWDSANYGYTF	TGTGCCAGTAGCTTGTGGGACAGTGCTAACTATGGCTACACCTTC
few	NA	TRBV6-6	TRBJ2-5	CASSYERRETQYF	TGTGCCAGCAGTTACGAGAGGAGAGAGACCCAGTACTTC
NA	NA	TRBV9	TRBJ2-1	CASSVGGGGDEQFF	TGTGCCAGCAGCGTAGGAGGGGGAGGGGATGAGCAGTTCTTC
NA	TRBD1	TRBV11-2	TRBJ2-2	CASSPRQGQVGELFF	TGTGCCAGCAGCCCACGACAGGGACAGGTCGGGGAGCTGTTTTTT
NA	NA	TRBV7-6	TRBJ2-1	CASSLELAGGNNEQFF	TGTGCCAGCAGCTTAGAACTGGCGGGCGGTAACAATGAGCAGTTCTTC
NA	NA	TRBV7-9	TRBJ1-1	CASSSPVAMNTEAFF	TGTGCCAGCAGCTCCCCAGTAGCCATGAACACTGAAGCTTTCTTT
NA	TRBD1	TRBV30	TRBJ1-5	CAWSLGQASNQPQHF	TGTGCCTGGAGTCTGGGACAGGCGAGCAATCAGCCCCAGCATTTT